What follows is one T cell receptor beta chain and its context. The antigen is undetermined. The treatment: around 19 received Ad26.COV2.S at low or high dose, single or two shots; roughly five received placebo; per-sample allocation not given. Day 63 after the first injection of vaccine or placebo was the sampling time. The repertoire was sequenced with immunoSEQ multiplex PCR; TCRdb's copy has only in-frame clones and lacks some. This sample carries hundreds of thousands of clones, about 90% of them seen once, and the ten largest clones take approximately 1.5%. V trimming: 6 bases; J trimming: 10 bases; junction bases outside the gene matches: 6. The germline V gene encodes CDR1 MNHEY and CDR2 SMNVEV (reference sequence). The CDR3 length is 13 residues. The entry originates in a study of Ad26.COV2.S vaccination and SARS-CoV-2 variants. Study at large: Vaccine-arm donor from the placebo-controlled COV1001 Ad26.COV2.S trial. By the intramuscular route, Ad26.COV2.S was given once, or twice 56 days apart.

The study, taken as a whole, reports: Vaccine recipients surpassed placebo recipients in spike-specific TCR breadth. There was reportedly substantial breadth in spike-specific CD8+ and CD4+ T cell responses after vaccination.

The source material was peripheral blood, sampled in a trial of Ad26.COV2.S vaccine versus placebo. The clonotype comes from a person aged 18 to 59 who received the Ad26.COV2.S COVID-19 vaccine or a placebo. The chain has TRBV27 and TRBJ1-6; 7 nucleotides match TRBD1. CDR3 region: CASRFRGESPLHF. CDR3 nucleotide sequence: TGTGCCAGCAGGTTCAGGGGGGAATCACCCCTCCACTTT.